This T cell receptor beta chain was identified in a study of T cell responses to AZD1222 COVID-19 vaccine. This CDR3 contains 17 residues. The ends lost 8 bases at V and 8 bases at J; junction bases unmatched: 12. Per germline, CDR1 MGHDK and CDR2 SYGVNS. Measured with immunoSEQ multiplex PCR; TCRdb has only the in-frame clones, and not every one. This table holds about 73,000 clones, approximately 90% found once. The source is an adult in good health. Sample: peripheral blood, taken on day 0 of AZD1222 vaccination. The chain uses TRBV25-1 and TRBJ2-1; 16 bases line up with TRBD2. CDR3 DNA sequence: TGTGCCAGCTCTTTTGGGACTAGCGGGAGGGCCTTGGATGAGCAGTTCTTC. This translates into CASSFGTSGRALDEQFF.